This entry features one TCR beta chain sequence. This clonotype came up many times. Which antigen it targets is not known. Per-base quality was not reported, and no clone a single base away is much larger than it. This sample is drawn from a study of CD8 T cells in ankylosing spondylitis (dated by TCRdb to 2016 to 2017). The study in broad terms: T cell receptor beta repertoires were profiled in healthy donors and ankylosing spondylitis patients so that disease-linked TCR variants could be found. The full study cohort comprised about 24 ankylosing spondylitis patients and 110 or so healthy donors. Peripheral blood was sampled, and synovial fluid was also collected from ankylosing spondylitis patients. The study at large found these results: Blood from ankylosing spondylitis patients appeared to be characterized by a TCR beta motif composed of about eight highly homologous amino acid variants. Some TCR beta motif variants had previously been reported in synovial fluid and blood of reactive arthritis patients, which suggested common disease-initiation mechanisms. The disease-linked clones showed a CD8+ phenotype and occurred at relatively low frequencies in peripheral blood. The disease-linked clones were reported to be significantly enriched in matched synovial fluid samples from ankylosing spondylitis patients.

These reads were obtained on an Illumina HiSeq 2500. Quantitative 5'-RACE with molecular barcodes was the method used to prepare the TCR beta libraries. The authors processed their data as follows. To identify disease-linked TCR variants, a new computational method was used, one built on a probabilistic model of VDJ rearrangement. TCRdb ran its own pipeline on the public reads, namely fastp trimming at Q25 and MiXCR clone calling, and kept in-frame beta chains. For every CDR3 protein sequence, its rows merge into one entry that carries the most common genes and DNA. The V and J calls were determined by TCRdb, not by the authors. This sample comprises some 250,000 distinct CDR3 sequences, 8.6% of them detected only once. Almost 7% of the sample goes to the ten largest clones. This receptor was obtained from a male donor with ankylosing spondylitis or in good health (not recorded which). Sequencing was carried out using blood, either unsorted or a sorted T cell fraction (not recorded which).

The nucleotide sequence is given as TGTGCCAGCAGTACAGGGGTAGAGACCCAGTACTTC. Its coded protein is CASSTGVETQYF. The V and J genes are TRBV28 and TRBJ2-5; TRBD1 agrees with 7 junctional bases. V and J are trimmed by 5 bases and 4 bases, and the gene matches miss 1 base of the junction. CDR1 and CDR2, per the germline V gene, are MDHEN and SYDVKM. Including cysteine and phenylalanine, the CDR3 has 12 amino acids. The only DNA kept is the CDR3, 36 bases in frame from the first base.